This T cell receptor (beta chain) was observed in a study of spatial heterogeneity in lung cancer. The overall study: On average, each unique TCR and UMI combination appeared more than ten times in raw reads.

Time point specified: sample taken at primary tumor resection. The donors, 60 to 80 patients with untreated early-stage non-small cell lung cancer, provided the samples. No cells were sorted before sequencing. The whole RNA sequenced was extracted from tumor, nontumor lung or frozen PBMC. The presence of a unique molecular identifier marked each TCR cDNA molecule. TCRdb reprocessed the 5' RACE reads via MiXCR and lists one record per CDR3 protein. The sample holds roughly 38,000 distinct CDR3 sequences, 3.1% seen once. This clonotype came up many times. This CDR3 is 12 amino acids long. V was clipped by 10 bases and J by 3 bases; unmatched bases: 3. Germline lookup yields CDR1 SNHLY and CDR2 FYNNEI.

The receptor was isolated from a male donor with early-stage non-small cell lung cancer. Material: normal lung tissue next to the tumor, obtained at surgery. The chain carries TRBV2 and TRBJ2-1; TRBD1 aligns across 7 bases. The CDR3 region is CATGTDYNEQFF. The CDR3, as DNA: TGTGCCACCGGGACAGACTACAATGAGCAGTTCTTC.